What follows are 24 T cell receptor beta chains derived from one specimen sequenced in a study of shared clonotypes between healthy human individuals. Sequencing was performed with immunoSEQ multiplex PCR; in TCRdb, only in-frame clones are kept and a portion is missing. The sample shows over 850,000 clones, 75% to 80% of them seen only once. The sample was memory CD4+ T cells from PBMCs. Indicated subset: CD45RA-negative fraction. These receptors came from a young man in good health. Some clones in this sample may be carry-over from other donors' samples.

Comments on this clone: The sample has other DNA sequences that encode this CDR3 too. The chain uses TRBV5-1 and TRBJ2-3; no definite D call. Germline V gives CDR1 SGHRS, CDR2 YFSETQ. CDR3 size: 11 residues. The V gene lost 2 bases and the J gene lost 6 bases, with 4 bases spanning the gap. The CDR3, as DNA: TGCGCCAGCAGCTTAGGTGATACGCAGTATTTT. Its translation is CASSLGDTQYF.

Written as DNA, the CDR3 is TGTGCCAGCAGCCCCCGAACGGACATACCCGAAGCTTTCTTT. Protein product: CASSPRTDIPEAFF. This rearrangement joins TRBV11-2 to TRBJ1-1, with D perhaps TRBD1 (5 bases). Trimming took 5 bases from V and 8 from J, leaving 18 bases between them. The CDR3 has 14 residues. Germline V gene data show CDR1 as SGHAT and CDR2 as FQNNGV.

The CDR3 loop reads CASSLIGLMETQYF. CDR3 DNA sequence: TGTGCCAGCAGCCTCATCGGTCTGATGGAGACCCAGTACTTC. The V gene is TRBV7-2, the J gene TRBJ2-5; D is ambiguous. Germline V CDR1 and CDR2: SGHTA, FQGNSA. The V gene lost 5 bases and the J gene lost 5 bases, with 15 bases spanning the gap. This CDR3 region has 14 residues.

This chain's CDR3 is CASSPFRGSLGEQYF. CDR3 DNA sequence: TGTGCCAGCTCACCATTCCGGGGATCTTTGGGCGAGCAGTACTTC. The chain links TRBV18 to TRBJ2-7, with a possible D match to TRBD2 (5 bases). The germline V and J ends were trimmed by 2 bases and 6 bases, with 17 bases remaining between them. The CDR3 spans 15 residues. Germline V CDR1 and CDR2: KGHSH, LQKENI.

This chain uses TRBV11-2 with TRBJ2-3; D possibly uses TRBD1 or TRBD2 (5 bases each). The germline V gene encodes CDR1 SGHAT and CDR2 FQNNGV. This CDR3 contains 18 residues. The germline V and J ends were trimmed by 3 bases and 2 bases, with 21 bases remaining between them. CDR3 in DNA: TGTGCCAGCAGCTTGCCAGCTGGGACGTCCAGGCTCACAGATACGCAGTATTTT. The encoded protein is CASSLPAGTSRLTDTQYF.

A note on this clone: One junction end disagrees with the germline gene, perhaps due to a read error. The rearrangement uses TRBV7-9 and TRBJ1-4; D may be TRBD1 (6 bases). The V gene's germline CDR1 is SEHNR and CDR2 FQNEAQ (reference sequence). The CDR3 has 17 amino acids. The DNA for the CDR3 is TGTGCCAGCAGCTTAGCATACGCAGGGGCCCGTAATGAAAAGCTGTTTTTT. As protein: CASSLAYAGARNEKLFF.

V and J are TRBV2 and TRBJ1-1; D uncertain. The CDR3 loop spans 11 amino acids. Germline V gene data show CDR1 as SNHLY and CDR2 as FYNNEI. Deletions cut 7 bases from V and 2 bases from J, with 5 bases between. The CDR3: CASKGNTEAFF. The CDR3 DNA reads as TGTGCCAGCAAAGGAAACACTGAAGCTTTCTTT.

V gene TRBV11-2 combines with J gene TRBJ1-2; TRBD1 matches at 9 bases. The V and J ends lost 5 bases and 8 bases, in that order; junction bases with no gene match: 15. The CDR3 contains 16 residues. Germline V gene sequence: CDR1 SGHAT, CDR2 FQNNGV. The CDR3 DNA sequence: TGTGCCAGCAGCGCCGTTGGGGACAGGGCTAGTAGGGGCTACACCTTC. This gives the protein CASSAVGDRASRGYTF.

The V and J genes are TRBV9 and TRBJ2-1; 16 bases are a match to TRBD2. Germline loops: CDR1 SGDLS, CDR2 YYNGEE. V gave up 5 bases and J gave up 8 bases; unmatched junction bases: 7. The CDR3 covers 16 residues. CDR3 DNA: TGTGCCAGCAGGAAGGGGACTAGCGGGAGGGATGATGAGCAGTTCTTC. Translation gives CASRKGTSGRDDEQFF.

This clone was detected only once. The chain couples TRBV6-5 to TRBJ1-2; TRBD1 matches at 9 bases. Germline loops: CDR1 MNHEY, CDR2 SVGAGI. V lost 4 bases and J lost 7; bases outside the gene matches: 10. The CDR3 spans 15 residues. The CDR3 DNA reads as TGTGCCAGCAGTTCCCCGGGACAGGGACGGGGTGGCTACACCTTC. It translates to CASSSPGQGRGGYTF.

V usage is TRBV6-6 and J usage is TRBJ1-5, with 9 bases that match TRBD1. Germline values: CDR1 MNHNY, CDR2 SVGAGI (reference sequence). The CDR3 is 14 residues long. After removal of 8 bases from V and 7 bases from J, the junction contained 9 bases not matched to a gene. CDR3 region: CASSKTGGMQPQHF. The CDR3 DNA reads TGTGCCAGCTCGAAAACAGGGGGCATGCAGCCCCAGCATTTT.

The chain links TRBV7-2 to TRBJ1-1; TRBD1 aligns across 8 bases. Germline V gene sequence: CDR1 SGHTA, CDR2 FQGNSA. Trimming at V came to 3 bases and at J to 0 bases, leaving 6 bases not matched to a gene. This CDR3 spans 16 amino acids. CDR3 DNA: TGTGCCAGCAGCTTGCGAGCAGGGGGCATGAACACTGAAGCTTTCTTT. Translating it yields CASSLRAGGMNTEAFF. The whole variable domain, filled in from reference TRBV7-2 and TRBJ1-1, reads GAGVSQSPSNKVTEKGKDVELRCDPISGHTALYWYRQSLGQGLEFLIYFQGNSAPDKSGLPSDRFSAERTGGSVSTLTIQRTQQEDSAVYLCASSLRAGGMNTEAFFGQGTRLTVV.

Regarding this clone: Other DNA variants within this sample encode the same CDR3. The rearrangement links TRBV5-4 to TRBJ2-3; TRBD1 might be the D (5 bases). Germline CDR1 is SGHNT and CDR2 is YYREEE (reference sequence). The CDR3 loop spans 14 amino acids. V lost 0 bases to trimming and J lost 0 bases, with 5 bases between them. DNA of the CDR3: TGTGCCAGCAGCTTGGCAGGGAGCACAGATACGCAGTATTTT. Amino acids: CASSLAGSTDTQYF.

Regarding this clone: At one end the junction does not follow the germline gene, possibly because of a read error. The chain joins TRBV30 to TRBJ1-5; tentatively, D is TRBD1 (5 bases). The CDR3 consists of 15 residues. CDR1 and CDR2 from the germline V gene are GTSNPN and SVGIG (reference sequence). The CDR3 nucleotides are TGTGCCTGGAGTCTGACGGGGCCTAGCAATCAGCTCCAGCATTTT. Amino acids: CAWSLTGPSNQLQHF. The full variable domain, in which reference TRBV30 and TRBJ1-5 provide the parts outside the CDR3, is SQTIHQWPATLVQPVGSPLSLECTVEGTSNPNLYWYRQAAGRGLQLLFYSVGIGQISSEVPQNLSASRPQDRQFILSSKKLLLSDSGFYLCAWSLTGPSNQLQHFGDGTRLSIL.

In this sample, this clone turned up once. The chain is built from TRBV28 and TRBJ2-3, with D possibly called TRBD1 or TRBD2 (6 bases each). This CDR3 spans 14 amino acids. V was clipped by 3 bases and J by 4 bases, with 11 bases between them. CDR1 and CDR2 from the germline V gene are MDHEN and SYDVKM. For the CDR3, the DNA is TGTGCCAGCAGTTTTGGGGGGCGCGCAGATACGCAGTATTTT. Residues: CASSFGGRADTQYF.

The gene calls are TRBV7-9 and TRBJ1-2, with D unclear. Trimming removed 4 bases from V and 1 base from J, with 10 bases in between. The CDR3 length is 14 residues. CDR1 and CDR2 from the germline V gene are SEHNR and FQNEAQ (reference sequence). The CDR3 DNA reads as TGTGCCAGCAGCTACCGACGGGGTAACTATGGCTACACCTTC. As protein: CASSYRRGNYGYTF.

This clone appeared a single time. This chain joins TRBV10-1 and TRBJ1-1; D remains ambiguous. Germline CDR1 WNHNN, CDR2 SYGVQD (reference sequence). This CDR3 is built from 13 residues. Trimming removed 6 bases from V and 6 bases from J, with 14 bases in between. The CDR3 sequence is CASSAAGRAEAFF. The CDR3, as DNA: TGCGCCAGCAGCGCCGCCGGACGGGCTGAAGCTTTCTTT.

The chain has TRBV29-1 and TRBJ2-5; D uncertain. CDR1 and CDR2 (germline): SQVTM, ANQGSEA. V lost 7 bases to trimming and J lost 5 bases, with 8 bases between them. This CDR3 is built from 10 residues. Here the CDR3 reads CSAIRETQYF. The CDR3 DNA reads TGCAGCGCTATCCGGGAGACCCAGTACTTC.

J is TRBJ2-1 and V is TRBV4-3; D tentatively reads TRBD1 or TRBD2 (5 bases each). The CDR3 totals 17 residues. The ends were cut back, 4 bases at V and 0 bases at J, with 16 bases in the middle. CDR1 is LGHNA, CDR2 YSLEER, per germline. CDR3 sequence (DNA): TGCGCCAGCAGCCCGGACCCGGGACCCAGCTCCTACAATGAGCAGTTCTTC. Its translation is CASSPDPGPSSYNEQFF.

This chain's CDR3 is CASASEFQSVNYGYTF. The DNA for the CDR3 is TGTGCCAGCGCGAGTGAGTTTCAGTCGGTTAACTATGGCTACACCTTC. The chain joins TRBV28 to TRBJ1-2; D is unclear. The CDR3 contains 16 residues. Trimming pared 8 bases from V and 1 base from J, leaving 20 bases between. CDR1 MDHEN and CDR2 SYDVKM come from the germline V gene.

The CDR3 loop reads CASSLASGRASGANVLTF. Here the CDR3 DNA reads TGTGCCAGCAGCTTAGCCAGCGGGAGGGCCTCTGGGGCCAACGTCCTGACTTTC. This sequence joins TRBV7-3 and TRBJ2-6, with TRBD2 matching over 10 bases. Per germline, CDR1 SGHTA and CDR2 FQGTGA. J was trimmed by 0 bases and V by 2 bases; bases with no gene match: 4. The CDR3 spans 18 residues.

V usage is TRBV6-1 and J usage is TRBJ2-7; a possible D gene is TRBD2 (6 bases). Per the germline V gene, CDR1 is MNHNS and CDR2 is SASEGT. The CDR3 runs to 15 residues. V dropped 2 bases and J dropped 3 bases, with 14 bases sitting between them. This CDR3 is CASSENVIGGYEQYF. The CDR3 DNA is TGTGCCAGCAGTGAAAATGTGATCGGGGGCTACGAGCAGTACTTC.

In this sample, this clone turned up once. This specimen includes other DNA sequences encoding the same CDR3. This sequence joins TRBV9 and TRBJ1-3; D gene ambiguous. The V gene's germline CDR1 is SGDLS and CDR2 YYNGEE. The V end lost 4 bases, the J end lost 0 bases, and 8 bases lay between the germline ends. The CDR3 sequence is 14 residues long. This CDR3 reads CASSPDPSGNTIYF. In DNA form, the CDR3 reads TGTGCCAGCAGCCCCGACCCCTCTGGAAACACCATATATTTT.

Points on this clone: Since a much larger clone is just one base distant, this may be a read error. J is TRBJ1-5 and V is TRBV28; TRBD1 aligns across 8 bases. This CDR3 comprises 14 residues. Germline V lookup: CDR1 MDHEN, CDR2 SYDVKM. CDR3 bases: TGTGCCAGCAGTTCCGCAGGGGGCGGGCAGCCCCAGCGTTTT. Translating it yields CASSSAGGGQPQRF.